These 7 T cell receptor beta chains were all obtained from the same sample, sequenced in a study of radiotherapy plus CTLA-4 blockade in lung cancer. Measured with immunoSEQ multiplex PCR; TCRdb has only the in-frame clones, and not every one. There are around 70,000 clones in the sample; roughly three quarters occur only once, and 16% lies in the top ten. Here the sequenced sample was peripheral blood, taken from a patient treated with radiotherapy plus ipilimumab. The receptors shown here come from a human donor with non-small cell lung cancer whose response to radiotherapy plus ipilimumab could not be evaluated. Some clones in this sample may be carry-over from other donors' samples.

V usage is TRBV6-5 and J usage is TRBJ1-1; D remains unclear. Trimming removed 2 bases at V and 4 bases at J, with 14 bases between. The CDR3 has 15 residues. The V gene's germline CDR1 is MNHEY and CDR2 SVGAGI. CDR3 residues: CASSYVSSGGTEAFF. The CDR3 nucleotides are TGTGCCAGCAGTTACGTGTCATCGGGTGGCACTGAAGCTTTCTTT.

This chain uses TRBV6-5 with TRBJ2-3; TRBD2 is a possible D gene (6 bases). The CDR3 spans 16 residues. With 2 bases removed from V and 4 bases from J, the gap between germline ends came to 16 bases. CDR1 MNHEY and CDR2 SVGAGI come from the germline V gene. This CDR3 is CASSYAGGGFSDTQYF. The CDR3 region has the DNA TGTGCCAGCAGTTACGCCGGCGGAGGGTTCTCAGATACGCAGTATTTT.

The CDR3 DNA is TGTGCCAGCAGCCAAGGAGATCTGAACACCGGGGAGCTGTTTTTT. It codes for CASSQGDLNTGELFF. The chain carries TRBV4-2 and TRBJ2-2; D is uncertain. V gave up 1 base and J gave up 1 base, with 7 bases separating them. The CDR3 is 15 residues long. From germline, CDR1 is LGHNA and CDR2 YNFKEQ.

V is TRBV5-1 and J is TRBJ2-2, with unresolved D. CDR3 length equals 12 residues. Germline assignment: CDR1 SGHRS and CDR2 YFSETQ. Trimming removed 4 bases at V and 1 base at J, with 2 bases between. The CDR3 here is CASSRNTGELFF. The CDR3 bases are TGCGCCAGCAGCCGGAACACCGGGGAGCTGTTTTTT.

The chain links TRBV10-2 to TRBJ2-7, with TRBD2 identical over 9 bases. The CDR3 is 14 amino acids. V lost 7 bases and J lost 2; bases outside the gene matches: 6. CDR1 and CDR2 (germline): WSHSY, SAAADI. The CDR3 DNA sequence: TGCGCCAGCACCCCAGCGGGGGGCGCCTACGAGCAGTACTTC. Its protein product is CASTPAGGAYEQYF.

CDR3 coding DNA: TGTGCCAGCAGCTTTGGACAGAGAATGAACACTGAAGCTTTCTTT. It yields the protein CASSFGQRMNTEAFF. This rearrangement joins TRBV5-4 to TRBJ1-1; D might be TRBD1 (6 bases). V was clipped by 2 bases and J by 0 bases, with 11 bases between them. The germline V gene encodes CDR1 SGHNT and CDR2 YYREEE (reference sequence). The CDR3 consists of 15 residues.

The rearrangement uses TRBV19 and TRBJ1-5, with D possibly TRBD1 on 6 matching bases. Germline CDR1 is LNHDA and CDR2 is SQIVND (reference sequence). Deletions cut 3 bases from V and 4 bases from J, with 10 bases between. This CDR3 has 14 amino acids. In DNA, the CDR3 is TGTGCCAGTAGTATTGGAACAGGGAATCAGCCCCAGCATTTT. Its protein is CASSIGTGNQPQHF.